One and the same sample provided the 26 T cell receptor beta chains below, sequenced in a study of brain metastases from non-small cell lung cancer. Measured with immunoSEQ multiplex PCR; TCRdb has only the in-frame clones, and not every one. Here the sample spans some 3,000 clones, about 86% being singletons. The material sequenced was tissue from a brain metastasis. Receptors were obtained from a donor aged 40 or over with non-small cell lung cancer.

Concerning this clone itself: A single base separates this from a much larger clone, so it may be a read error. The chain couples TRBV15 to TRBJ1-1, with D perhaps TRBD1 (6 bases). The CDR3 is 13 residues long. Germline CDR1 reads LNHNV; CDR2 reads YYDKDF (reference sequence). This chain's CDR3 is CATSPRGETETFF. CDR3 nucleotide sequence: TGTGCCACCAGCCCTAGGGGGGAGACTGAAACTTTCTTT.

The chain is built from TRBV6-5 and TRBJ2-2, with D perhaps TRBD2 (7 bases). The germline V gene encodes CDR1 MNHEY and CDR2 SVGAGI. V lost 5 bases and J 5 bases, leaving 12 bases between the germline ends. The CDR3 contains 14 residues. The CDR3 DNA follows: TGTGCCAGCAGTCCCGGGGGGCTTACCGGGGAGCTGTTTTTT. Translation: CASSPGGLTGELFF.

This chain uses TRBV5-1 with TRBJ2-1; D is perhaps TRBD1 (6 bases). The V gene lost 2 bases and the J gene lost 7 bases, with 16 bases spanning the gap. CDR1 is SGHRS and CDR2 is YFSETQ in the germline V gene. The CDR3 has 15 residues. The CDR3 sequence is CASSFLTGQSNEQFF. In DNA, the CDR3 is TGCGCCAGCAGCTTTTTAACAGGGCAGTCTAATGAGCAGTTCTTC.

Concerning this clone itself: At one of its ends the junction is not consistent with the germline gene, which may arise from a read error. The chain employs TRBV2 and TRBJ2-1; 10 bases line up with TRBD2. Per the germline V gene, CDR1 is SNHLY and CDR2 is FYNNEI. This CDR3 is built from 15 residues. As DNA, the CDR3 is TGTGCCAGCACTGAAAGAGCTAGCGGGAGCTATGAGCAGTTCTTC. Translated: CASTERASGSYEQFF.

This chain links TRBV2 with TRBJ1-1; TRBD1 agrees at 8 bases. In germline, CDR1 is SNHLY, CDR2 FYNNEI. V shed 4 bases, J shed 11 bases, and the junction held 9 bases outside the gene matches. This CDR3 has 13 amino acids. CDR3 sequence reads: CASSARTTGGAFF. In nucleotides, the CDR3 is TGTGCCAGCAGTGCTCGAACCACAGGGGGGGCTTTCTTT.

The gene calls are TRBV10-3 and TRBJ1-2; 9 positions agree with TRBD1. V shed 2 bases and J 8 bases; nucleotides not matched to a gene: 9. Germline loops: CDR1 ENHRY, CDR2 SYGVKD. CDR3 length: 15 residues. CDR3: CAISEGTGQREGYTF. CDR3 sequence (DNA): TGTGCCATCAGTGAGGGGACAGGGCAGCGAGAGGGCTACACCTTC.

The chain carries TRBV20-1 and TRBJ2-7; D may be TRBD2 (5 bases). Trimming removed 3 bases at V and 3 bases at J, with 9 bases between. Germline CDR1 DFQATT, CDR2 SNEGSKA (reference sequence). This CDR3 is 12 amino acids long. CDR3 region: CSASPSSYEQYF. In DNA, the CDR3 is TGCAGTGCTAGTCCTAGCAGCTACGAGCAGTACTTC.

The rearrangement links TRBV24-1 to TRBJ2-2, with TRBD1 matching over 7 bases. Germline CDR1 reads KGHDR; CDR2 reads SFDVKD. The V gene end was trimmed by 4 bases and the J gene end by 7 bases; junction bases not matched to a gene: 14. The CDR3 consists of 17 residues. CDR3 loop: CATSDPRARGLGGELFF. The CDR3 nucleotides are TGTGCCACCAGTGACCCCAGAGCTAGGGGGCTGGGCGGGGAGCTGTTTTTT.

By share, this clone ranks as large. The sample contains more than one DNA sequence encoding this CDR3. This sequence joins TRBV28 and TRBJ1-5, with D uncertain. The V end lost 5 bases, the J end lost 9 bases, and 11 bases lay between the germline ends. CDR1 MDHEN and CDR2 SYDVKM come from the germline V gene. CDR3 size: 12 residues. CDR3 DNA sequence: TGTGCCAGCAGTACTATGCGGGGGCCCCAGCATTTT. Its translation is CASSTMRGPQHF.

This clone came up once. A much larger clone lies one base from this, so it may be a read error. The same CDR3 is also encoded by other DNA sequences in this sample. This chain links TRBV28 with TRBJ2-5; D may be TRBD1 (7 bases). CDR3 size: 13 residues. CDR1 and CDR2 from the germline V gene are MDHEN and SYDVKM. The DNA for the CDR3 is TGTGCCAGTAGTTTAGGGCAGGGGGGGACCCAGTACTTC. The encoded protein is CASSLGQGGTQYF.

This rearrangement joins TRBV6-1 to TRBJ2-7, with 10 bases matching TRBD2. The germline V gene has CDR1 MNHNS and CDR2 SASEGT. The junction had 7 bases not matched to a gene; V was cut back by 3 bases and J by 5 bases. The CDR3 runs 15 residues. CDR3 coding DNA: TGTGCCAGCAGTGACCCTAGCGGGGGAATCGACGAGCAGTACTTC. Translated, it gives CASSDPSGGIDEQYF.

The sample holds one count of this clone. The rearrangement joins TRBV6-8 to TRBJ1-5, with 7 bases identical to TRBD1. The J segment lost 2 bases and the V segment lost 6 bases, leaving 4 bases of the junction unmatched. Germline V gives CDR1 MNHGY, CDR2 SAAAGT. This CDR3 region has 14 residues. The CDR3 region is CASRGGGGNQPQHF. CDR3 bases: TGTGCCAGCAGGGGAGGGGGCGGCAATCAGCCCCAGCATTTT.

A word on this clone: The junction and the germline gene differ at one end; a read error may be behind it. Within the sample, other DNA sequences also encode this same CDR3. V gene TRBV28 combines with J gene TRBJ1-1; D is ambiguous. This CDR3 comprises 12 residues. Germline CDR1 MDHEN, CDR2 SYDVKM. This CDR3 is CASSLQNTEAFF. The CDR3 DNA is TGTGCCAGCAGTCTTCAGAACACTGAAGCTTTTTTT.

In regard to this clone: A read error may account for a junction end that differs from germline. The sample has other DNA sequences that encode this CDR3 too. The chain joins TRBV6-5 to TRBJ2-5, with a tentative D call TRBD1 (6 bases). The CDR3 has 14 residues. Germline V gene data show CDR1 as MNHEY and CDR2 as SVGAGI. The DNA of the CDR3 is TGTGCCAGCAGAGACCAGGGGTCCCAAGAGACTCAGTACTTC. The encoded protein is CASRDQGSQETQYF.

This clone appeared once. The chain couples TRBV5-1 to TRBJ2-1, with 8 bases that match TRBD2. Trimming removed 0 bases from V and 2 bases from J; junction bases left unmatched: 1. The germline CDR1 and CDR2 sequences are SGHRS and YFSETQ. This CDR3 is 15 amino acids long. CDR3 region: CASSLGAGAYNEQFF. CDR3 nucleotide sequence: TGCGCCAGCAGCTTGGGAGCGGGGGCCTACAATGAGCAGTTCTTC.

The rearrangement links TRBV6-5 to TRBJ1-2; the D gene is possibly TRBD1 (5 bases). The CDR3 contains 12 residues. Germline assignment: CDR1 MNHEY and CDR2 SVGAGI. Trimming pared 4 bases from V and 8 bases from J, leaving 11 bases between. The CDR3 loop reads CASSSGRRGYTF. CDR3 in DNA: TGTGCCAGCAGTTCAGGGAGAAGGGGCTACACCTTC.

This sequence joins TRBV5-8 and TRBJ1-5; D unclear. The CDR3 is 13 amino acids. Trimming removed 4 bases from V and 6 bases from J, with 11 bases in between. The germline V gene encodes CDR1 SGHTS and CDR2 YDEGEE. This chain's CDR3 is CASSLTASQPQHF. The CDR3 DNA reads TGTGCCAGCAGCCTTACCGCTTCTCAGCCCCAGCATTTT.

This chain joins TRBV5-1 and TRBJ2-5, with 8 nucleotides matching TRBD1. CDR1 SGHRS and CDR2 YFSETQ come from the germline V gene. Trimming at V came to 0 bases and at J to 4 bases, leaving 5 bases not matched to a gene. This CDR3 spans 15 amino acids. CDR3 loop: CASSLEGQGTETQYF. The CDR3 nucleotides are TGCGCCAGCAGCTTGGAAGGACAGGGCACAGAGACCCAGTACTTC.

The gene calls are TRBV2 and TRBJ1-4; D not certain. V was shortened by 6 bases and J by 2 bases, with 10 bases between the two germline ends. This CDR3 region has 14 residues. Germline V CDR1 and CDR2: SNHLY, FYNNEI. CDR3 bases: TGTGCCAGCAGATGGGATTCGACTAATGAAAAACTGTTTTTT. This codes for CASRWDSTNEKLFF. Full variable domain (outside the CDR3, taken from reference TRBV2 and TRBJ1-4): EPEVTQTPSHQVTQMGQEVILRCVPISNHLYFYWYRQILGQKVEFLVSFYNNEISEKSEIFDDQFSVERPDGSNFTLKIRSTKLEDSAMYFCASRWDSTNEKLFFGSGTQLSVL.

The sample holds one count of this clone. The chain recombines TRBV27 with TRBJ1-5, with D uncertain. The end of the DNA is better explained by TRBJ2-3, so the J call may be wrong. CDR3 length: 15 residues. Looked up from germline, CDR1 is MNHEY and CDR2 is SMNVEV (reference sequence). The CDR3 here is CASSLSGILNQPQYF. DNA of the CDR3: TGTGCCAGCAGTTTATCGGGTATCCTCAATCAGCCCCAGTATTTT.

V usage is TRBV6-5 and J usage is TRBJ2-3, with D possibly TRBD1 on 5 matching bases. CDR3 length: 14 residues. Trimming took 6 bases from V and 1 from J, leaving 11 bases between them. Germline V gene data show CDR1 as MNHEY and CDR2 as SVGAGI. The CDR3 nucleotides read TGTGCCAGCAGCAAGGTACAGGGCACAGATACGCAGTATTTT. Its translation: CASSKVQGTDTQYF.

V is TRBV5-1 and J is TRBJ1-2; D is undetermined. CDR1 and CDR2 (germline): SGHRS, YFSETQ. CDR3 size: 17 residues. Between the trimmed V and J ends, which lost 3 bases and 7 bases, there was a span of 25 bases. The DNA for the CDR3 is TGCGCCAGCAGCTGGGGAGGTAGAGCCGGAGCTCTAGGTGGCTACACCTTC. It translates to CASSWGGRAGALGGYTF.

The V gene is TRBV28, the J gene TRBJ2-1; weak D call: TRBD2 (7 bases). The germline V and J ends were trimmed by 2 bases and 2 bases, with 16 bases remaining between them. Germline CDR1 MDHEN, CDR2 SYDVKM. CDR3 size: 17 residues. The chain's CDR3 is CASSLGGGGGPYNEQFF. Here the CDR3 DNA reads TGTGCCAGCAGTTTAGGTGGGGGCGGGGGACCCTACAATGAGCAGTTCTTC. Looking up the rest from reference TRBV28 and TRBJ2-1 gives the full variable domain: DVKVTQSSRYLVKRTGEKVFLECVQDMDHENMFWYRQDPGLGLRLIYFSYDVKMKEKGDIPEGYSVSREKKERFSLILESASTNQTSMYLCASSLGGGGGPYNEQFFGPGTRLTVL.

This clone was counted between two and nine times. Other nucleotide sequences in the sample specify the same CDR3. This rearrangement joins TRBV6-4 to TRBJ2-2, with TRBD1 matching 9 bases. CDR3 size: 14 residues. Germline CDR1 reads MRHNA; CDR2 reads SNTAGT. Germline trimming cut 10 bases from V and 7 bases from J; bases unmatched to any gene: 10. The CDR3 coding sequence is TGTGCCACCTCACCCGGGACAGGGTACGGGGAGCTGTTTTTT. It yields the protein CATSPGTGYGELFF.

The V and J genes are TRBV28 and TRBJ1-1, with D uncertain. The length of the CDR3 is 13 residues. Trimming removed 1 base from V and 4 bases from J, with 7 bases in between. Germline CDR1 and CDR2: MDHEN and SYDVKM. CDR3 sequence reads: CASSLSRSTEAFF. In DNA form, the CDR3 reads TGTGCCAGCAGTTTATCGAGATCCACTGAAGCTTTCTTT. Full variable domain (missing parts from reference TRBV28 and TRBJ1-1): DVKVTQSSRYLVKRTGEKVFLECVQDMDHENMFWYRQDPGLGLRLIYFSYDVKMKEKGDIPEGYSVSREKKERFSLILESASTNQTSMYLCASSLSRSTEAFFGQGTRLTVV.

The chain is built from TRBV10-3 and TRBJ1-6; D remains ambiguous. V lost 3 bases and J 7 bases, leaving 7 bases between the germline ends. CDR3 length: 13 amino acids. Germline V gives CDR1 ENHRY, CDR2 SYGVKD. In nucleotides, the CDR3 is TGTGCCATCAGTGACCTAGGGAATTCACCCCTCCACTTT. This translates into CAISDLGNSPLHF.